Sequencing of this T cell receptor beta chain was carried out in a study of post-analysis software for immune sequencing data. CDR3 size: 16 residues. Trimming removed 8 bases from V and 4 bases from J; junction bases left unmatched: 11. Germline values: CDR1 MNHNS, CDR2 SASEGT. General study findings and limits: About 5 TRBV segments were more frequent in patients than controls; TRBV5-6, TRBV5-1 and TRBV20-1 belonged to this group.

Note on this clonotype: Its antigen is undetermined.

Prepared TCR beta cDNA libraries contained unique molecular identifiers. TCRdb re-derived calls from the PCR reads in MiXCR, one entry per CDR3 protein. Of about 770,000 distinct CDR3 sequences listed, 46% were seen once; the top ten hold roughly 4.9%. V and J are TRBV6-1 and TRBJ2-3; 11 bases fit TRBD2. Sequences were obtained from blood. This receptor was taken from a girl between 5 and 17 years old with multiple sclerosis. CDR3 protein: CASLPNVLAGADTQYF. The CDR3 nucleotides read TGTGCCAGCCTTCCAAATGTACTAGCGGGAGCAGATACGCAGTATTTT.